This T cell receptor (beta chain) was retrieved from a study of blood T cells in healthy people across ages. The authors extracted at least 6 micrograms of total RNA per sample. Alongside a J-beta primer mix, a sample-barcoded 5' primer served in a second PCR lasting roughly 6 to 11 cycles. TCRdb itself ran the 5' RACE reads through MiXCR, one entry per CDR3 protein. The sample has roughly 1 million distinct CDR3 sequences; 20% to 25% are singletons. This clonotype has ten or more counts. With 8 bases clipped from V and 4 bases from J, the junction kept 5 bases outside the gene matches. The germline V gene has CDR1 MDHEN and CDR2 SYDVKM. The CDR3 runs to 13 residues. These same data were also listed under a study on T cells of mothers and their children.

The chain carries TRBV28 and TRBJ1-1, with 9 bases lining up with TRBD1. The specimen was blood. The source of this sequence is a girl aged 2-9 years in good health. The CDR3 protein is CASVTDRGTEAFF. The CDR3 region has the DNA TGTGCCAGCGTCACGGACAGGGGCACTGAAGCTTTCTTT.